Below, 2 T cell receptor beta chains from the same sample are listed, as sequenced in a study of early T cells in non-severe SARS-CoV-2 infection. TCRdb fed the 5' RACE reads into MiXCR, producing one record per CDR3 protein. The repertoire holds approximately 49,000 distinct CDR3 sequences, with about an eighth as singletons. Material: whole blood. Receptors originate from an adult who was a healthcare worker with PCR-confirmed SARS-CoV-2 infection or an uninfected control (not recorded which).

The CDR3 reads CASSRGTGTSNSPLHF. CDR3 nucleotides: TGCGCCAGCAGCCGCGGGACAGGGACATCCAATTCACCCCTCCACTTT. The chain uses TRBV4-3 and TRBJ1-6; 9 positions match TRBD1. Germline V gene lookup returns CDR1 LGHNA and CDR2 YSLEER. Trimming cost V 4 bases and J 7 bases; bases outside gene matches: 8. This CDR3 is 16 amino acids long.

This chain links TRBV12-3 or TRBV12-4 with TRBJ1-1; D possibly corresponds to TRBD1 (5 bases). The CDR3 is 10 amino acids. CDR3 sequence reads: CCSGSTEAFF. The CDR3 nucleotides read TGTTGCTCAGGGAGTACTGAAGCTTTCTTT.